Each of the 9 T cell receptor beta chains below was sequenced from the same sample in a study of T cells in tumors after PD-1 blockade. Assay: immunoSEQ multiplex PCR; the TCRdb copy retains only in-frame clones and omits some. The profile covers tens of thousands of clones, with 75% to 80% appearing a single time and 16% taken by the ten largest. Source: PBMCs, taken before anti-PD-1 treatment. The receptors originated from a human donor with basal cell carcinoma.

The V gene is TRBV5-6, the J gene TRBJ2-3, with a weak D call TRBD1 (6 bases). CDR1 and CDR2 (germline): SGHDT, YYEEEE. CDR3 length equals 15 residues. Between the trimmed V and J ends, which lost 0 bases and 2 bases, there was a span of 10 bases. The chain's CDR3 is CASSLDGTHTDTQYF. The CDR3 nucleotides read TGTGCCAGCAGCTTGGACGGGACACACACAGATACGCAGTATTTT.

This rearrangement joins TRBV12-3 or TRBV12-4 to TRBJ2-1; unclear D gene. Trimming shortened V by 2 bases and J by 10 bases, and 12 bases separated the two germline ends. The CDR3 totals 13 residues. CDR3: CASSLPQPKEQFF. CDR3 sequence (DNA): TGTGCCAGCAGTTTACCCCAGCCCAAGGAGCAGTTCTTC.

The gene calls are TRBV7-2 and TRBJ1-5; 11 bases align to TRBD1. The J segment lost 4 bases and the V segment lost 3 bases, leaving 2 bases of the junction unmatched. CDR1 SGHTA and CDR2 FQGNSA come from the germline V gene. The CDR3 loop spans 15 amino acids. The chain's CDR3 is CASSFGQGANQPQHF. CDR3 bases: TGTGCCAGCAGCTTCGGACAGGGGGCGAATCAGCCCCAGCATTTT.

CDR3 nucleotides: TGTGCCAGCTCACAGGGGGTGAACACTGAAGCTTTCTTT. It yields the protein CASSQGVNTEAFF. This chain uses TRBV18 with TRBJ1-1, with D perhaps matching TRBD1 (6 bases). CDR1 and CDR2 (germline): KGHSH, LQKENI. The CDR3 is 13 residues long. The V gene lost 4 bases and the J gene lost 0 bases, with 6 bases spanning the gap.

The genes are TRBV30 and TRBJ2-5; unclear D gene. CDR3 length: 13 residues. V lost 4 bases and J lost 2, with 11 bases in between. Looked up from germline, CDR1 is GTSNPN and CDR2 is SVGIG (reference sequence). The DNA for the CDR3 is TGTGCCTGGACAACGCATACACAAGAGACCCAGTACTTC. Its translation: CAWTTHTQETQYF.

This clone was counted only a few times. The chain employs TRBV5-1 and TRBJ1-5, with 10 bases identical to TRBD1. The CDR3 covers 15 residues. V lost 4 bases and J lost 7; bases outside the gene matches: 8. Germline V gene sequence: CDR1 SGHRS, CDR2 YFSETQ. This CDR3 is CASSPGQGGKQPQHF. Written as DNA, the CDR3 is TGCGCCAGCAGCCCCGGACAGGGGGGAAAACAGCCCCAGCATTTT.

This clone was detected many times. V is TRBV6-5 and J is TRBJ1-1; D is undetermined. In germline, CDR1 is MNHEY, CDR2 SVGAGI. This CDR3 contains 13 residues. The V gene lost 6 bases and the J gene lost 1 base, with 9 bases spanning the gap. CDR3 protein: CASRPPANTEAFF. CDR3 nucleotide sequence: TGTGCCAGCAGACCCCCGGCGAACACTGAAGCTTTCTTT.

V gene TRBV23-1 combines with J gene TRBJ1-4; 7 bases are a match to TRBD1. TRBV23-1 is treated as an ORF (open reading frame) with a function not yet certain. The CDR3 contains 17 residues. J gave up 5 bases and V 3 bases, and 12 bases lay outside the gene matches. CDR3 sequence (DNA): TGCGCCAGCAGTCACCGGGACAGTGAAGATCCGAATGAAAAACTGTTTTTT. Encoded protein: CASSHRDSEDPNEKLFF.

V gene TRBV7-9 combines with J gene TRBJ2-5, with 16 nucleotides matching TRBD2. V dropped 6 bases and J dropped 5; count of bases not matched to a gene: 9. This CDR3 region has 17 residues. Looked up from germline, CDR1 is SEHNR and CDR2 is FQNEAQ (reference sequence). The CDR3 region has the DNA TGTGCCAGCAGAAAAGGGACTAGCGGGAGGGCCCGGGAGACCCAGTACTTC. Its protein is CASRKGTSGRARETQYF.